What follows describes a single T cell receptor beta chain. No antigen is known for it. One end of the junction fails to match germline, which may point to a read error. Method: immunoSEQ multiplex PCR; TCRdb's copy keeps in-frame clones and lacks some. The data show 40,000 to 50,000 clones, 82% seen once. The sample comes from a study of OX40 agonist ivuxolimab in advanced cancers. Study-level information: Patients with prior anti-PD-1, anti-PD-L1 or anti-CTLA-4 therapy were eligible; approximately 40% had some.

Per germline, CDR1 GTSNPN and CDR2 SVGIG (reference sequence). The CDR3 extends over 12 amino acids. Overall study results and limits: There were also nonresponders showing low normalized T-cell clonal expansion.

The TCR was taken from an adult with an advanced solid tumor such as melanoma, head and neck, liver or kidney cancer. Sample: CD4+ or CD8+ T cells sorted from blood, taken in a trial of the OX40 agonist ivuxolimab. This chain links TRBV30 with TRBJ1-2; TRBD1 is a possible D gene (5 bases). Here the CDR3 reads CAWSVQAGGSNF. In DNA, the CDR3 is TGTGCCTGGAGTGTACAGGCGGGTGGGTCCAACTTC.